The clone carrying this T cell receptor (beta chain) was recorded a few times. Its antigen is unidentified. The sample comes from a study of cytotoxic CD8 clonotypes in ibrutinib-treated CLL. For the study at large: The sample average was 255,043 productive templates and approximately 94,000 productive rearrangements.

Findings and limits, study-wide: In comparison with age-matched healthy donors, baseline clonality was higher and tracked circulating CD8+ T-cell counts.

Trimming removed 6 bases at V and 9 bases at J, with 12 bases between. CDR1 is MNHEY, CDR2 SMNVEV, per germline (reference sequence). This CDR3 has 13 residues. Target depth was 1 in 200,000 to 1 in 1 million T cells, about 10x per clonotype. Clones were read by immunoSEQ multiplex PCR, and TCRdb kept only the in-frame ones, dropping some. This table holds roughly 63,000 clones, approximately 57% found once. This receptor was taken from a human donor with chronic lymphocytic leukemia. The chain employs TRBV27 and TRBJ1-6; no firm D call. Source: PBMCs, taken after 12 months of ibrutinib treatment. CDR3 in DNA: TGTGCCAGCAGCTATACAGTAGGTTCACCCCTCCACTTT. Protein product: CASSYTVGSPLHF.